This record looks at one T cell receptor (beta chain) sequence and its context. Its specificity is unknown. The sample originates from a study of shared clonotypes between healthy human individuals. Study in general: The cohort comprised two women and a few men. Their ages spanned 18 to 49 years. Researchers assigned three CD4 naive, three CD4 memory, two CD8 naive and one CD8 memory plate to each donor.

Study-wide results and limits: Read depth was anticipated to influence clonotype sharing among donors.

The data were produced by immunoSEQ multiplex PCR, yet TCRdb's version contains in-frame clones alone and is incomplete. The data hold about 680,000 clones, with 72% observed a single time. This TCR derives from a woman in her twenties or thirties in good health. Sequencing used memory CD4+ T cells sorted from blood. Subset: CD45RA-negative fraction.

CDR3 loop: CASSSLAGVAYNEQFF. The CDR3 coding sequence is TGCGCCAGCAGCTCGTTAGCGGGAGTCGCCTACAATGAGCAGTTCTTC. This chain uses TRBV5-1 with TRBJ2-1, with TRBD2 matching over 9 bases. The V segment lost 3 bases and the J segment 2 bases; nucleotides outside the gene matches: 6. Germline values: CDR1 SGHRS, CDR2 YFSETQ. This CDR3 has 16 amino acids. Drawing the rest from reference TRBV5-1 and TRBJ2-1, the complete variable domain is KAGVTQTPRYLIKTRGQQVTLSCSPISGHRSVSWYQQTPGQGLQFLFEYFSETQRNKGNFPGRFSGRQFSNSRSEMNVSTLELGDSALYLCASSSLAGVAYNEQFFGPGTRLTVL.